Sequencing of this T cell receptor (beta chain) was carried out in a study of blood T cells in healthy people across ages. Caucasian, healthy and from Russia, the donors were aged between about 6 and 90. Each sample had at least 6 million PBMCs isolated. This clonotype was recorded once. Its antigen is currently unknown. The CDR3 runs to 16 residues. V was shortened by 0 bases and J by 0 bases, with 10 bases between the two germline ends. Germline assignment: CDR1 SGHDT and CDR2 YYEEEE. Study results and limitations: Compared with aged donors, long-lived donors showed fewer expanded clones, suggesting selection. Per million T cells, TCR beta diversity dropped roughly linearly as age increased.

A sample-barcoded 5' primer and a J-beta primer mix were used in a second PCR of roughly 6 to 11 cycles. TCRdb itself ran the 5' RACE reads through MiXCR, one entry per CDR3 protein. The repertoire has fewer than 900,000 distinct CDR3 sequences, roughly 49% of them found once; the top ten carry roughly a third. Sequenced sample: blood. This rearrangement joins TRBV5-6 to TRBJ2-1; possibly TRBD2 for D (6 bases). The source is a woman aged 55-75 years in good health. The DNA for the CDR3 is TGTGCCAGCAGCTTGGCGGCGGGATACTCCTACAATGAGCAGTTCTTC. Its protein is CASSLAAGYSYNEQFF.